Listed below are T cell receptor beta chains from one sample, sequenced in a study of a mutant IDH1 vaccine in newly diagnosed glioma. The table came from immunoSEQ multiplex PCR; TCRdb's copy has only in-frame clones and leaves some out. The table shows around 50,000 clones, with more than 80% occurring only once. No antigen has been assigned to these receptors. Sequencing used PBMCs, obtained from a glioma patient whose treatment included an IDH1 peptide vaccine. These TCRs come from a woman in her forties with glioma. Each CDR3 is given with its conserved first and last residue. A D gene is named only where the DNA matches it firmly. Some rows have no size entry. The others give once, few or many, or a class for an expanded clone.

CDR3 protein: CASSYSADRTNYGYTF; CDR3 DNA: TGTGCCAGCAGTTACTCCGCGGACAGGACTAACTATGGCTACACCTTC; CDR3 length: 16; D gene: TRBD1; J gene: TRBJ1-2; clone size: -; V gene: TRBV6-6
CDR3 protein: CASSEGQGGNQPQHF; CDR3 DNA: TGTGCCAGCAGTGAGGGACAGGGAGGGAATCAGCCCCAGCATTTT; CDR3 length: 15; D gene: TRBD1; J gene: TRBJ1-5; clone size: -; V gene: TRBV2
CDR3 protein: CASHTSGGETQYF; CDR3 DNA: TGTGCCAGCCATACTTCAGGGGGAGAGACCCAGTACTTC; CDR3 length: 13; D gene: TRBD1; J gene: TRBJ2-5; clone size: once; V gene: TRBV6-5
CDR3 protein: CASTKQGESYGYTF; CDR3 DNA: TGTGCCAGTACCAAACAGGGGGAGAGCTATGGCTACACCTTC; CDR3 length: 14; D gene: TRBD1; J gene: TRBJ1-2; clone size: -; V gene: TRBV19
CDR3 protein: CATSNYMEPYEQYF; CDR3 DNA: TGTGCCACCAGCAACTACATGGAGCCCTACGAGCAGTACTTC; CDR3 length: 14; D gene: -; J gene: TRBJ2-7; clone size: -; V gene: TRBV15
CDR3 protein: CASTMDRLNTEAFF; CDR3 DNA: TGTGCCAGCACTATGGACAGGCTGAACACTGAAGCTTTCTTT; CDR3 length: 14; D gene: TRBD1; J gene: TRBJ1-1; clone size: few; V gene: TRBV2
CDR3 protein: CASGRAGINQPQHF; CDR3 DNA: TGTGCCAGCGGTCGGGCAGGGATAAACCAGCCCCAGCATTTT; CDR3 length: 14; D gene: -; J gene: TRBJ1-5; clone size: once; V gene: TRBV6-8
CDR3 protein: CASTPLPTSTDTQYF; CDR3 DNA: TGTGCCAGCACCCCCTTACCAACTAGCACAGATACGCAGTATTTT; CDR3 length: 15; D gene: -; J gene: TRBJ2-3; clone size: -; V gene: TRBV27
CDR3 protein: CASRQESETQYF; CDR3 DNA: TGTGCCAGCAGGCAAGAGTCAGAGACCCAGTACTTC; CDR3 length: 12; D gene: -; J gene: TRBJ2-5; clone size: -; V gene: TRBV2
CDR3 protein: CASTAGTGHYEQYF; CDR3 DNA: TGTGCCAGTACCGCCGGGACAGGGCACTACGAGCAGTACTTC; CDR3 length: 14; D gene: TRBD1; J gene: TRBJ2-7; clone size: -; V gene: TRBV19
CDR3 protein: CASSHPADGADNEQFF; CDR3 DNA: TGTGCCAGCAGCCACCCAGCGGACGGGGCCGACAATGAGCAGTTCTTC; CDR3 length: 16; D gene: -; J gene: TRBJ2-1; clone size: -; V gene: TRBV5-4
CDR3 protein: CASSQVMGETQYF; CDR3 DNA: TGTGCCAGCAGCCAAGTGATGGGAGAGACCCAGTACTTC; CDR3 length: 13; D gene: -; J gene: TRBJ2-5; clone size: -; V gene: TRBV14
CDR3 protein: CASSLGEWRTSGGELFF; CDR3 DNA: TGTGCCAGCAGCCTAGGGGAGTGGAGGACCTCAGGCGGGGAGCTGTTTTTT; CDR3 length: 17; D gene: -; J gene: TRBJ2-2; clone size: -; V gene: TRBV7-6
CDR3 protein: CASSEAEWKGSYEQYF; CDR3 DNA: TGTGCCAGCAGTGAAGCAGAATGGAAGGGCTCCTACGAGCAGTACTTC; CDR3 length: 16; D gene: -; J gene: TRBJ2-7; clone size: -; V gene: TRBV2
CDR3 protein: CAILTSSYEQYF; CDR3 DNA: TGTGCCATCCTGACTAGCTCCTACGAGCAGTACTTC; CDR3 length: 12; D gene: -; J gene: TRBJ2-7; clone size: -; V gene: TRBV28
CDR3 protein: CASSPRNAAARDEQFF; CDR3 DNA: TGTGCCAGCAGTCCACGGAATGCAGCGGCCCGCGATGAGCAGTTCTTC; CDR3 length: 16; D gene: -; J gene: TRBJ2-1; clone size: -; V gene: TRBV27
CDR3 protein: CASSPDRLNTEAFF; CDR3 DNA: TGTGCCAGCTCTCCGGACAGATTAAACACTGAAGCTTTCTTT; CDR3 length: 14; D gene: -; J gene: TRBJ1-1; clone size: few; V gene: TRBV18
CDR3 protein: CSVEIRDRGQGDSPLHF; CDR3 DNA: TGCAGCGTTGAAATTAGGGACAGGGGGCAGGGTGATTCACCCCTCCACTTT; CDR3 length: 17; D gene: TRBD1; J gene: TRBJ1-6; clone size: -; V gene: TRBV29-1
CDR3 protein: CASSPGTGGNTEAFF; CDR3 DNA: TGCGCCAGCAGCCCCGGGACAGGGGGCAACACTGAAGCTTTCTTT; CDR3 length: 15; D gene: TRBD1; J gene: TRBJ1-1; clone size: -; V gene: TRBV4-3
CDR3 protein: CASSVEWAGWQFF; CDR3 DNA: TGTGCCAGCAGCGTAGAGTGGGCTGGTTGGCAGTTCTTC; CDR3 length: 13; D gene: -; J gene: TRBJ2-1; clone size: -; V gene: TRBV9
CDR3 protein: CASSLEAPGGSYNSPLHF; CDR3 DNA: TGTGCCAGCAGCTTAGAGGCCCCTGGTGGTTCCTATAATTCACCCCTCCACTTT; CDR3 length: 18; D gene: -; J gene: TRBJ1-6; clone size: -; V gene: TRBV11-3
CDR3 protein: CASSWGLQNTDTQYF; CDR3 DNA: TGTGCCAGCAGCTGGGGACTCCAGAACACAGATACGCAGTATTTT; CDR3 length: 15; D gene: -; J gene: TRBJ2-3; clone size: -; V gene: TRBV5-6
CDR3 protein: CASSSSTGNYGYTF; CDR3 DNA: TGTGCCAGCAGCTCCTCTACGGGGAACTATGGCTACACCTTC; CDR3 length: 14; D gene: -; J gene: TRBJ1-2; clone size: -; V gene: TRBV7-2
CDR3 protein: CASVRVAGLNQPQHF; CDR3 DNA: TGTGCCAGCGTGAGGGTTGCAGGGCTCAATCAGCCCCAGCATTTT; CDR3 length: 15; D gene: -; J gene: TRBJ1-5; clone size: -; V gene: TRBV6-1
CDR3 protein: CASSGWTGAYEQYF; CDR3 DNA: TGTGCCAGCAGTGGTTGGACAGGGGCCTACGAGCAGTACTTC; CDR3 length: 14; D gene: TRBD1; J gene: TRBJ2-7; clone size: once; V gene: TRBV6-1
CDR3 protein: CASSKVSVKETQYF; CDR3 DNA: TGTGCCAGCTCAAAGGTTTCAGTAAAAGAGACCCAGTACTTC; CDR3 length: 14; D gene: -; J gene: TRBJ2-5; clone size: -; V gene: TRBV18
CDR3 protein: CASSPREGPYEQYF; CDR3 DNA: TGTGCCAGCAGCCCCAGGGAGGGCCCCTACGAGCAGTACTTC; CDR3 length: 14; D gene: TRBD2; J gene: TRBJ2-7; clone size: -; V gene: TRBV7-9
CDR3 protein: CASSESTGLAEAREQYF; CDR3 DNA: TGCGCCAGCAGTGAGTCAACGGGACTAGCCGAAGCACGCGAGCAGTACTTC; CDR3 length: 17; D gene: TRBD2; J gene: TRBJ2-7; clone size: -; V gene: TRBV10-1
CDR3 protein: CASSQEDGNEQFF; CDR3 DNA: TGCGCCAGCAGCCAAGAGGACGGTAATGAGCAGTTCTTC; CDR3 length: 13; D gene: -; J gene: TRBJ2-1; clone size: -; V gene: TRBV4-3
CDR3 protein: CAIKKDRRNTEAFF; CDR3 DNA: TGTGCCATCAAAAAGGACAGGCGGAACACTGAAGCTTTCTTT; CDR3 length: 14; D gene: TRBD1; J gene: TRBJ1-1; clone size: -; V gene: TRBV6-4
CDR3 protein: CASSWGLAGAETYEQYF; CDR3 DNA: TGTGCCAGCAGCTGGGGACTAGCGGGGGCCGAGACCTACGAGCAGTACTTC; CDR3 length: 17; D gene: TRBD2; J gene: TRBJ2-7; clone size: -; V gene: TRBV5-5